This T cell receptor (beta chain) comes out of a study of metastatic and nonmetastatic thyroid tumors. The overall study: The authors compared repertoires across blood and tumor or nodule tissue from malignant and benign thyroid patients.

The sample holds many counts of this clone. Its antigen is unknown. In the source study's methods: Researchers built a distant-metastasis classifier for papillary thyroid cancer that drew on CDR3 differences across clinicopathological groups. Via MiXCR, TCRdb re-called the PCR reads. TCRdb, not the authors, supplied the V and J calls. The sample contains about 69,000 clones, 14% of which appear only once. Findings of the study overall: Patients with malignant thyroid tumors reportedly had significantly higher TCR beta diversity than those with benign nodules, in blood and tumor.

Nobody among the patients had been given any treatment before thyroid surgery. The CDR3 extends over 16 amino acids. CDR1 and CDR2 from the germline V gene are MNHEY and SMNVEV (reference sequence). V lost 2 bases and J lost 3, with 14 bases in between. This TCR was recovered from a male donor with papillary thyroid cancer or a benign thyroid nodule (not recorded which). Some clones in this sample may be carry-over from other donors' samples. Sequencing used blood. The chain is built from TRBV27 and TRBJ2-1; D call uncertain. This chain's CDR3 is CASSLVGRSVYNEQFF. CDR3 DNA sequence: TGTGCCAGCAGTTTAGTGGGCCGTTCCGTCTACAATGAGCAGTTCTTC.